These T cell receptor beta chains were read from a single sample in a study of blood T cell repertoires in COVID-19. Libraries were prepared by immunoSEQ multiplex PCR; TCRdb keeps only in-frame clonotypes and omits some of them. The sample comprises around 150,000 clones, approximately 86% of which are singletons, and approximately 3.5% rests with the top ten. The material sequenced was peripheral blood. Receptors were obtained from a man aged 65 to 85 with acute or convalescent COVID-19. CDR3s leave out the opening cysteine and the closing phenylalanine or tryptophan. The order of the fields is CDR3 protein, V gene, D gene, J gene. D genes are given only for firm matches.

CDR3aa: ASSNRGTSGIVY; v_gene: TRBV19; d_gene: TRBD2; j_gene: TRBJ2-4
CDR3aa: ASSPGRAQPQH; v_gene: TRBV7-2; d_gene: -; j_gene: TRBJ1-5
CDR3aa: ASSYPGQLKETQY; v_gene: TRBV5-6; d_gene: TRBD1; j_gene: TRBJ2-5
CDR3aa: ASSRGTGEDYGYT; v_gene: TRBV4-2; d_gene: TRBD1; j_gene: TRBJ1-2
CDR3aa: ASSIEVQGNGYT; v_gene: TRBV19; d_gene: -; j_gene: TRBJ1-2
CDR3aa: ATSPGGARLYGYT; v_gene: TRBV15; d_gene: -; j_gene: TRBJ1-2
CDR3aa: ASSLETNEKLF; v_gene: TRBV7-8; d_gene: -; j_gene: TRBJ1-4
CDR3aa: ASSQERRDSRYGYT; v_gene: TRBV4-2; d_gene: TRBD1; j_gene: TRBJ1-2
CDR3aa: ATSVSGGRYTEAF; v_gene: TRBV15; d_gene: -; j_gene: TRBJ1-1
CDR3aa: ASKMDREETQY; v_gene: TRBV28; d_gene: TRBD1; j_gene: TRBJ2-5
CDR3aa: ASSSLYSNQPQH; v_gene: TRBV7-2; d_gene: -; j_gene: TRBJ1-5
CDR3aa: ASFAAYNEQF; v_gene: TRBV5-1; d_gene: -; j_gene: TRBJ2-1
CDR3aa: ASSIPSGGLTGELF; v_gene: TRBV19; d_gene: -; j_gene: TRBJ2-2
CDR3aa: ASSLEHRSSYEQY; v_gene: TRBV7-8; d_gene: -; j_gene: TRBJ2-7
CDR3aa: ASSHLQETQY; v_gene: TRBV3-1/TRBV3-2; d_gene: -; j_gene: TRBJ2-5
CDR3aa: ASSQGEASATYEQY; v_gene: TRBV4-3; d_gene: -; j_gene: TRBJ2-7
CDR3aa: ASSFRGANVLT; v_gene: TRBV7-2; d_gene: -; j_gene: TRBJ2-6
CDR3aa: ASSLAGTSGRTPDTQY; v_gene: TRBV11-2; d_gene: TRBD2; j_gene: TRBJ2-3
CDR3aa: ASSETAGFYEQY; v_gene: TRBV2; d_gene: -; j_gene: TRBJ2-7
CDR3aa: ASSIVVAGAPYNEQF; v_gene: TRBV19; d_gene: TRBD2; j_gene: TRBJ2-1
CDR3aa: ASSLVSVNEQY; v_gene: TRBV7-2; d_gene: -; j_gene: TRBJ2-7
CDR3aa: ASSPDRGLETQY; v_gene: TRBV19; d_gene: TRBD1; j_gene: TRBJ2-5
CDR3aa: ASSGLGLAEYTDTQY; v_gene: TRBV7-2; d_gene: TRBD2; j_gene: TRBJ2-3
CDR3aa: ASSLAGTGREAF; v_gene: TRBV14; d_gene: -; j_gene: TRBJ1-1
CDR3aa: ASSATGTAYNEQF; v_gene: TRBV7-3; d_gene: TRBD1; j_gene: TRBJ2-1
CDR3aa: ASSLSAGQPQH; v_gene: TRBV7-9; d_gene: -; j_gene: TRBJ1-5
CDR3aa: ATSDDVLKAF; v_gene: TRBV24-1; d_gene: -; j_gene: TRBJ1-1
CDR3aa: AIRGLDGGEQF; v_gene: TRBV10-3; d_gene: TRBD2; j_gene: TRBJ2-1
CDR3aa: ASSPGTPQETQY; v_gene: TRBV7-3; d_gene: -; j_gene: TRBJ2-5
CDR3aa: ASGQDRSYEQY; v_gene: TRBV2; d_gene: TRBD1; j_gene: TRBJ2-7
CDR3aa: ASSEGTGGGETQY; v_gene: TRBV6-1; d_gene: TRBD1; j_gene: TRBJ2-5
CDR3aa: ASSPGLAGESSYEQY; v_gene: TRBV18; d_gene: TRBD2; j_gene: TRBJ2-7
CDR3aa: ASSIDLRGAKNIQY; v_gene: TRBV19; d_gene: -; j_gene: TRBJ2-4
CDR3aa: ASSLTRGHQPQH; v_gene: TRBV27; d_gene: -; j_gene: TRBJ1-5
CDR3aa: ASSSTGTSGRYPSYEQY; v_gene: TRBV27; d_gene: TRBD2; j_gene: TRBJ2-7
CDR3aa: ATRGQTSGYNEQF; v_gene: TRBV24-1; d_gene: TRBD2; j_gene: TRBJ2-1
CDR3aa: ASRSTGDTEAF; v_gene: TRBV7-3; d_gene: -; j_gene: TRBJ1-1
CDR3aa: ATRLQVNTGELF; v_gene: TRBV5-3; d_gene: -; j_gene: TRBJ2-2
CDR3aa: ASSLWTGGDTDTQY; v_gene: TRBV7-3; d_gene: -; j_gene: TRBJ2-3
CDR3aa: ASSPSGRVETQY; v_gene: TRBV11-2; d_gene: TRBD2; j_gene: TRBJ2-5
CDR3aa: ASSLGLATDTQY; v_gene: TRBV11-3; d_gene: -; j_gene: TRBJ2-3
CDR3aa: ASSFTTSGDQETQY; v_gene: TRBV11-1; d_gene: TRBD2; j_gene: TRBJ2-5
CDR3aa: ASSLGQGASYEQY; v_gene: TRBV5-1; d_gene: TRBD1; j_gene: TRBJ2-7
CDR3aa: ASSASGTSNNEQF; v_gene: TRBV11-2; d_gene: TRBD2; j_gene: TRBJ2-1
CDR3aa: ASSRTGTDTQY; v_gene: TRBV5-1; d_gene: -; j_gene: TRBJ2-3
CDR3aa: ASSLGRGGYEQY; v_gene: TRBV5-6; d_gene: -; j_gene: TRBJ2-7
CDR3aa: ASSVTRSYNEQF; v_gene: TRBV2; d_gene: -; j_gene: TRBJ2-1
CDR3aa: ASSRTPAGTEAF; v_gene: TRBV28; d_gene: -; j_gene: TRBJ1-1
CDR3aa: ASRLTANYGYT; v_gene: TRBV19; d_gene: -; j_gene: TRBJ1-2
CDR3aa: ASSLLAGETQY; v_gene: TRBV11-1; d_gene: -; j_gene: TRBJ2-5
CDR3aa: ASSGGWRDRGGQPQH; v_gene: TRBV6-1; d_gene: TRBD1; j_gene: TRBJ1-5
CDR3aa: SVEWAGGTEAF; v_gene: TRBV29-1; d_gene: TRBD1; j_gene: TRBJ1-1
CDR3aa: ASSIVPLSGDEQY; v_gene: TRBV19; d_gene: -; j_gene: TRBJ2-7
CDR3aa: ASSASFPGLAGVREETQY; v_gene: TRBV9; d_gene: TRBD2; j_gene: TRBJ2-5
CDR3aa: ASSSWGQIPDTQY; v_gene: TRBV27; d_gene: TRBD1; j_gene: TRBJ2-3
CDR3aa: ASSEFRGAQETQY; v_gene: TRBV2; d_gene: -; j_gene: TRBJ2-5
CDR3aa: ASSFASSGNTIY; v_gene: TRBV7-9; d_gene: -; j_gene: TRBJ1-3